The source of this T cell receptor (beta chain) is a study of PD-1 blockade in classical Hodgkin lymphoma. Every patient had relapsed following autologous stem cell transplantation, and cohorts differed in brentuximab vedotin exposure. TCRdb's table, derived via immunoSEQ multiplex PCR, lists solely in-frame clones and lacks some. The repertoire holds about 59,000 clones, with 90% as singletons. CDR1 and CDR2 (germline): SNHLY, FYNNEI. The germline V and J ends were trimmed by 7 bases and 5 bases, with 17 bases remaining between them. CDR3 length: 15 amino acids. The sample here was peripheral blood mononuclear cells (PBMCs), taken at baseline. The V gene is TRBV2, the J gene TRBJ1-4; D possibly corresponds to TRBD1 (5 bases). The TCR was taken from a human donor with classical Hodgkin lymphoma. The CDR3 nucleotides read TGTGCCAGCACTTATAGCTTGGGGCTAAATGAAAAACTGTTTTTT. As protein: CASTYSLGLNEKLFF.